Listed here is a single T cell receptor (beta chain). This entry is derived from a study of OX40 agonist ivuxolimab in advanced cancers. The wider study: Partial responses were achieved by three patients, of whom one had hepatocellular carcinoma and two had cutaneous melanoma.

Sequencing used immunoSEQ multiplex PCR; TCRdb keeps in-frame clones, though not all of them. Among about 57,000 clones listed, 83% were seen once. The germline gives CDR1 SGHAT, CDR2 FQNNGV. The V end was cut by 0 bases, the J end by 5 bases, with 13 bases between. The CDR3 sequence is 16 residues long. The source of this sequence is an adult with an advanced solid tumor such as melanoma, head and neck, liver or kidney cancer. The sample was CD4+ or CD8+ T cells sorted from blood, taken in a trial of the OX40 agonist ivuxolimab. The J gene is TRBJ2-2, the V gene TRBV11-2; tentative D call: TRBD2 (6 bases). CDR3 region: CASSLERSGRTGELFF. In DNA, the CDR3 is TGTGCCAGCAGCTTAGAGCGGTCAGGGAGGACCGGGGAGCTGTTTTTT.